The clone carrying this T cell receptor beta chain was seen only a few times. Germline V CDR1 and CDR2: DFQATT, SNEGSKA (reference sequence). The CDR3 length is 13 residues. V lost 2 bases and J 4 bases, leaving 8 bases between the germline ends. TCRdb independently ran MiXCR on the RACE reads; one entry per CDR3 protein. Of fewer than 85,000 distinct CDR3 sequences in the sample, around 9.4% were seen once. The time point here: healthy volunteer bleed at 6 weeks. Unfractionated whole blood yielded the extracted total RNA. The data were taken from a study of human T cells and chemical hapten exposure. This receptor was identified in a female donor in good health. Some clones in this sample may be carry-over from other donors' samples. Source material: whole blood. The V gene is TRBV20-1, the J gene TRBJ1-4; D is uncertain. Written as DNA, the CDR3 is TGCAGTGCTAGATGGTCCTATAATGAAAAACTGTTTTTT. Translated: CSARWSYNEKLFF.